This note documents a single T cell receptor (beta chain) sequence. The antigen is undetermined. Researchers made TCR beta libraries by using iRepertoire HTBI primers and running Arm-PCR on CDR3 regions. TCRdb fed the multiplex PCR reads into MiXCR, producing one record per CDR3 protein. The sample records some 460,000 distinct CDR3 sequences, around 15% being singletons. This specimen belongs to a study of regulatory T cells in long-lasting Graves disease. Overall study: Recently diagnosed Graves' patients had received antithyroid drugs for under 3 months.

Study-wide results and caveats: Persistent Graves' patients showed reduced TCR diversity versus newly diagnosed patients.

CDR1 and CDR2 from the germline V gene are LNHDA and SQIVND (reference sequence). The CDR3 consists of 15 residues. V lost 3 bases to trimming and J lost 0 bases, with 9 bases between them. The time point is: newly diagnosed GD, antithyroid drugs for less than 3 months. RNA isolated from PBMCs was used to make the TCR library. These same data were also listed under a study on T cells in Graves' hyperthyroidism and ophthalmopathy. That study adds: Clinical symptoms, serum thyroxine and TRAb, thyroid ultrasound and orbital computed tomography together formed the diagnostic basis. Model predictions of ophthalmopathy came a median approximately 6.2 months before onset.

The clonotype comes from a man aged 35-49 years with Graves disease. This sample comprised peripheral blood mononuclear cells (PBMCs), obtained at new diagnosis, from a patient treated with antithyroid drugs. The chain has TRBV19 and TRBJ1-5; no firm D call. CDR3 residues: CASSISSYSNQPQHF. Here the CDR3 DNA reads TGTGCCAGTAGTATTAGCAGTTATAGCAATCAGCCCCAGCATTTT.